This T cell receptor beta chain came from a study of T cell responses to AZD1222 COVID-19 vaccine. This CDR3 region has 14 residues. V lost 3 bases to trimming and J lost 6 bases, with 14 bases between them. Germline CDR1 reads MNHNS; CDR2 reads SASEGT. Clones were read by immunoSEQ multiplex PCR, and TCRdb kept only the in-frame ones, dropping some. The sample has 150,000 or so clones, about 91% seen once; the top ten hold about 1.5%. Comment on this clone: The antigen is not known.

Study results and limitations: Donors in the cohort were predominantly white British and more often female, and clonal diversity was possibly underestimated. Spike-wide coverage was observed for vaccine-associated CD4 TCRs, with dominant responses at 160-218 and 743-854.

The V call is TRBV6-1, the J call TRBJ1-2, with TRBD1 as a possible D gene (5 bases). The sequences come from peripheral blood, collected on day 0 of AZD1222 vaccination. The receptor was isolated from an adult in good health. The CDR3 DNA reads TGTGCCAGCAGTGAGGGACCTGTGGTCAATGGCTACACCTTC. It encodes CASSEGPVVNGYTF.